The entry below describes one TCR beta chain. Antigen specificity is unknown. This record comes from a study of cytomegalovirus exposure and HLA in healthy donors. Looked up from germline, CDR1 is SGHRS and CDR2 is YFSETQ. V lost 0 bases, J lost 0 bases, and 6 bases stayed unmatched. The CDR3 is 16 amino acids. TCRdb keeps only in-frame clones here, not all; method: immunoSEQ multiplex PCR. The profile shows 200,000 or so clones, roughly 82% of them singletons. General study findings and limits: The finding came from a later analysis; first-cohort TCR clusters tended to co-occur in the 110 or so validation repertoires. Most TCR sequences were seen very rarely across donors, but some public TCRs occurred in many.

The donors were part of the validation cohort, which consisted of 120 subjects and was separate from the first cohort of 666 subjects. The chain employs TRBV5-1 and TRBJ2-7; TRBD1 aligns across 7 bases. This clonotype was obtained from a young woman in good health and CMV-seropositive. Sequencing was carried out using PBMCs. CDR3 sequence reads: CASSLGHRDSSYEQYF. CDR3 bases: TGCGCCAGCAGCTTGGGCCACCGGGACAGCTCCTACGAGCAGTACTTC.